This T cell receptor beta chain was retrieved from a study of T cell repertoires in cytomegalovirus infection. Across the study: In public TCR beta signatures, there were indications of both CMV infection and matching HLA type.

TCRdb used MiXCR to reprocess the reads, holding one entry per CDR3 protein. The sample holds fewer than 350,000 distinct CDR3 sequences; 17% are singletons and the top ten take more than 10%. Study-wide points: Carriers of CMV plus the relevant HLA were identified by cumulative public TCR beta family frequency.

This CDR3 is 15 amino acids long. CDR1 and CDR2 from the germline V gene are SGHTA and FQGNSA. V lost 4 bases and J lost 2, with 13 bases in between. This clonotype occurred a few times. Antigen: not known. The chain is built from TRBV7-2 and TRBJ2-3, with D possibly being TRBD2 (5 bases). Sequencing input: PBMCs. This TCR came from a human donor in good health (CMV status not recorded). Some clones in this sample may be carry-over from other donors' samples. The DNA for the CDR3 is TGTGCCAGCAGCTGGCGGGCAGGTCTCACAGATACGCAGTATTTT. Its translation is CASSWRAGLTDTQYF.